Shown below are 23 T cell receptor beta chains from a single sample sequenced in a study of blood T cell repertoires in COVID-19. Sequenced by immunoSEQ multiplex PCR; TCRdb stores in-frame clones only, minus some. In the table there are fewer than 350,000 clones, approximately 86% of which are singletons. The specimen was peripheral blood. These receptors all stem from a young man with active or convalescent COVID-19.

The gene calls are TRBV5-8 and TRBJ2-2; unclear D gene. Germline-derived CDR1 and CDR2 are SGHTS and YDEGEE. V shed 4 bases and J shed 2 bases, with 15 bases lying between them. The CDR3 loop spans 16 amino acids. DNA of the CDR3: TGTGCCAGCAGCAGGATGGTCGGGTTAAACACCGGGGAGCTGTTTTTT. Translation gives CASSRMVGLNTGELFF.

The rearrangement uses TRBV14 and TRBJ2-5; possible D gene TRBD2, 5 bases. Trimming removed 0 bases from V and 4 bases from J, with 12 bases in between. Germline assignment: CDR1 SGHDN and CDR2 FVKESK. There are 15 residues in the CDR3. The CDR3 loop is CASSQETGSLETQYF. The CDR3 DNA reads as TGTGCCAGCAGCCAAGAAACGGGGTCATTAGAGACCCAGTACTTC.

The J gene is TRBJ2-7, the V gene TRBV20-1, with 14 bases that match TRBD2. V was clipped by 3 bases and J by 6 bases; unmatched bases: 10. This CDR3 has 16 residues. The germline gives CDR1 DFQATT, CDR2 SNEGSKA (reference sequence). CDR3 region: CSASGTSGGLKGEQYF. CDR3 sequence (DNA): TGCAGTGCTAGTGGGACTAGCGGGGGTCTGAAGGGCGAGCAGTACTTC.

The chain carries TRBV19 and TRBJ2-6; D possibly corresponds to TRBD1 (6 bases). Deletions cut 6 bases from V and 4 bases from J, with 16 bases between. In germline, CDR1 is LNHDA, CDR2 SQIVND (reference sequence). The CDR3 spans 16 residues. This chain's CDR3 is CASSATPGTGANVLTF. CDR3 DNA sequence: TGTGCCAGTAGCGCAACCCCCGGGACAGGGGCCAACGTCCTGACTTTC.

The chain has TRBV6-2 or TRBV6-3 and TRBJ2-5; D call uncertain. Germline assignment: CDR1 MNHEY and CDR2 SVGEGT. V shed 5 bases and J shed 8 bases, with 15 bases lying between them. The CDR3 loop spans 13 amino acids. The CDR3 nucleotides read TGTGCCAGCAGTGCCACCCCCTCAGGAACCCAGTACTTC. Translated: CASSATPSGTQYF.

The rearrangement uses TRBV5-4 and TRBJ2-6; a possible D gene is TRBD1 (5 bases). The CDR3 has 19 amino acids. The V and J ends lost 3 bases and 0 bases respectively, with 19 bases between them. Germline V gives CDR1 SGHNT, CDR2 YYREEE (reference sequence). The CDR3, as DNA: TGTGCCAGCAGCTCAGGGATGGGGCACCCTATCTCTGGGGCCAACGTCCTGACTTTC. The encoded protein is CASSSGMGHPISGANVLTF.

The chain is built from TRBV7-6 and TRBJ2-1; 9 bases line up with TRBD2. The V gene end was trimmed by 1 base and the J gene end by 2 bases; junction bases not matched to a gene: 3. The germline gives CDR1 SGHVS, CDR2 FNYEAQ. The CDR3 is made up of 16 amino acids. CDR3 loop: CASSLGLAGPYNEQFF. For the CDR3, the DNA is TGTGCCAGCAGCTTAGGGCTAGCGGGGCCCTACAATGAGCAGTTCTTC.

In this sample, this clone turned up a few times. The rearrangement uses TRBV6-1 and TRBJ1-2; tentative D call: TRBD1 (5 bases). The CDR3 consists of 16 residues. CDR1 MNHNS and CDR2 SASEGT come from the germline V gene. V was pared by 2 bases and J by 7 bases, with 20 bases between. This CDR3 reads CASSETYGQGNGGYTF. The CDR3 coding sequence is TGTGCCAGCAGTGAAACTTATGGGCAGGGCAACGGTGGCTACACCTTC.

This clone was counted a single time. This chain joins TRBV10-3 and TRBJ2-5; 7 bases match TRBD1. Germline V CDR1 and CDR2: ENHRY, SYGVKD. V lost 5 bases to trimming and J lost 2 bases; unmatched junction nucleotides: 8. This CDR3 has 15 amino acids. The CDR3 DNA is TGTGCCATCAGTAAACAGGGGCTACGACAAGAGACCCAGTACTTC. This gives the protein CAISKQGLRQETQYF.

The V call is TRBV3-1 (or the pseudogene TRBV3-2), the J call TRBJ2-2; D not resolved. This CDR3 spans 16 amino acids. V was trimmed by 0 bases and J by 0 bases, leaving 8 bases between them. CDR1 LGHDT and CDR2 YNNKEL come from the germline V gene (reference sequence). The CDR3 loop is CASSQEKPANTGELFF. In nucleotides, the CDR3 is TGTGCCAGCAGCCAAGAAAAACCAGCGAACACCGGGGAGCTGTTTTTT.

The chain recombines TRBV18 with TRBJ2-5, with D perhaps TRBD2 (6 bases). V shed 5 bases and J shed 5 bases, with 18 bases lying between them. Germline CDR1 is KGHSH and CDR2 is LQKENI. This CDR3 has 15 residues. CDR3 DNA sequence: TGTGCCAGCTCAGGGGACTCGGAAAGTGAGGAGACCCAGTACTTC. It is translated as CASSGDSESEETQYF.

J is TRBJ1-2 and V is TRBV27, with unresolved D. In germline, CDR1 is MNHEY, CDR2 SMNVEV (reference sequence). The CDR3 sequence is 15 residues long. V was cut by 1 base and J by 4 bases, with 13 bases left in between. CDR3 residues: CASSLLSSGVYGYTF. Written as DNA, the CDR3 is TGTGCCAGCAGTTTATTAAGTTCCGGGGTCTATGGCTACACCTTC.

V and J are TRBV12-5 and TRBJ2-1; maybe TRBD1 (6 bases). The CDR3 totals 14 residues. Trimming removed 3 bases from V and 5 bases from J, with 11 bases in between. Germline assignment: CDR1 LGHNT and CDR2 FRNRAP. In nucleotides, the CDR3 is TGTGCTAGTGGTTTAGTGGACAGAGACAATGAGCAGTTCTTC. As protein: CASGLVDRDNEQFF.

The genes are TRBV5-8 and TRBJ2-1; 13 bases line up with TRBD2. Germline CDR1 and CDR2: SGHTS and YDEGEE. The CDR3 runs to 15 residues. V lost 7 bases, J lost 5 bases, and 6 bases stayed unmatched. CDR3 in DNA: TGTGCCAGCGCCTCACTAGCGGGGGGGGACAATGAGCAGTTCTTC. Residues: CASASLAGGDNEQFF.

CDR3 loop: CASSLVALAGGAITDTQYF. The DNA for the CDR3 is TGTGCCAGCAGCCTAGTGGCACTAGCGGGGGGGGCCATCACAGATACGCAGTATTTT. The V call is TRBV7-2, the J call TRBJ2-3; 13 nucleotides agree with TRBD2. The V and J ends lost 5 bases and 2 bases, in that order; junction bases with no gene match: 13. In germline, CDR1 is SGHTA, CDR2 FQGNSA. This CDR3 region has 19 residues.

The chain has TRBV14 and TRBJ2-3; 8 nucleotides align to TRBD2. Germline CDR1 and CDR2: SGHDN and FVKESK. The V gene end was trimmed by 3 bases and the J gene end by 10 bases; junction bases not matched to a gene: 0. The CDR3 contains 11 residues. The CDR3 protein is CASSHGGAQYF. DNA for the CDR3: TGTGCCAGCAGCCACGGGGGGGCGCAGTATTTT.

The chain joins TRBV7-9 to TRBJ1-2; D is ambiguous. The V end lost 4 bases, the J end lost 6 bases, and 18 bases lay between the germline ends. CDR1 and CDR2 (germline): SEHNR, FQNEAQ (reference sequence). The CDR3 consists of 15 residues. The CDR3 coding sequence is TGTGCCAGCAGCTCCCCGCTTCGGGGAGGGCATGGCTACACCTTC. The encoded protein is CASSSPLRGGHGYTF. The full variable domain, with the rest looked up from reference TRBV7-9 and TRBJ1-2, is DTGVSQNPRHKITKRGQNVTFRCDPISEHNRLYWYRQTLGQGPEFLTYFQNEAQLEKSRLLSDRFSAERPKGSFSTLEIQRTEQGDSAMYLCASSSPLRGGHGYTFGSGTRLTVV.

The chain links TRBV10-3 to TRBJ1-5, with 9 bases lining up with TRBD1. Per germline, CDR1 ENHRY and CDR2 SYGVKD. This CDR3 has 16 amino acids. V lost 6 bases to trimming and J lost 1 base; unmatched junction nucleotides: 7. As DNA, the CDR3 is TGTGCCATCAGCCCAGGGACAGGGATGAGCAATCAGCCCCAGCATTTT. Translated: CAISPGTGMSNQPQHF.

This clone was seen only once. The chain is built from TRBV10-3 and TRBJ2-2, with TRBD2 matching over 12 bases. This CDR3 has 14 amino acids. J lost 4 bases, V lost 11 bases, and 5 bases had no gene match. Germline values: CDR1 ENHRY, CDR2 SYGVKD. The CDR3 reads CASGLAGSTGELFF. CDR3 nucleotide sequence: TGTGCCTCCGGACTAGCGGGGAGCACCGGGGAGCTGTTTTTT.

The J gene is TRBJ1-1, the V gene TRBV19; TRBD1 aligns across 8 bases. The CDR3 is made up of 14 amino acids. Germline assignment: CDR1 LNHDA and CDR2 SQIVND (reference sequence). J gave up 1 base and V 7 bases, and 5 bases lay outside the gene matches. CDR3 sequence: CASTRDRRNTEAFF. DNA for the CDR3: TGTGCCAGTACCCGGGACAGGAGGAACACTGAAGCTTTCTTT.

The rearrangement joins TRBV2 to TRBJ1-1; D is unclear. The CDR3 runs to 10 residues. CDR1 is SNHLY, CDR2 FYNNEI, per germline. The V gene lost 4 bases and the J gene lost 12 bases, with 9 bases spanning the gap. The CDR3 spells CASSVRNPFF. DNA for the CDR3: TGTGCCAGCAGTGTCAGAAACCCTTTCTTT.

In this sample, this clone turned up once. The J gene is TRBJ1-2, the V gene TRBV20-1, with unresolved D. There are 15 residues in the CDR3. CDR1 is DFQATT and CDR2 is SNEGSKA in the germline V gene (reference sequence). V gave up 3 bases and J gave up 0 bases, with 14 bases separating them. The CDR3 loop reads CSASDRRKSNYGYTF. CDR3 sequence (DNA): TGCAGTGCTAGTGATCGCAGGAAATCTAACTATGGCTACACCTTC.

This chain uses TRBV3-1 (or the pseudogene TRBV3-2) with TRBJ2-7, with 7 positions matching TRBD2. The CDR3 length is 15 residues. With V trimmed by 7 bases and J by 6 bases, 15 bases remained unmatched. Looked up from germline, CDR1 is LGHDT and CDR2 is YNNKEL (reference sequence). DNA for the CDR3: TGTGCCAGCAATAGCCCGGAGGGAGGGGTTATCGAGCAGTACTTC. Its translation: CASNSPEGGVIEQYF.